Each of the 5 T cell receptor beta chains below was sequenced from the same sample in a study of OX40 agonist ivuxolimab in advanced cancers. Some clones are missing from TCRdb's copy, which holds only in-frame ones; the method was immunoSEQ multiplex PCR. The sample includes about 73,000 clones, over 75% seen only once; the top ten take less than 0.6%. This material consisted of CD4+ or CD8+ T cells sorted from blood, taken in a trial of the OX40 agonist ivuxolimab. The receptors come from an adult with an advanced solid tumor such as melanoma, head and neck, liver or kidney cancer.

J is TRBJ1-1 and V is TRBV10-3, with D maybe TRBD1 (5 bases). V gave up 5 bases and J gave up 0 bases, with 10 bases separating them. Per germline, CDR1 ENHRY and CDR2 SYGVKD. The CDR3 has 14 amino acids. Here the CDR3 reads CAISYGTLNTEAFF. The CDR3 nucleotides are TGTGCCATCAGTTACGGGACCCTGAACACTGAAGCTTTCTTT.

The gene calls are TRBV11-3 and TRBJ2-2, with 11 bases identical to TRBD2. Germline CDR1 SGHNT, CDR2 YENEEA. The ends lost 4 bases at V and 1 base at J; junction bases unmatched: 5. CDR3 length: 17 residues. CDR3 bases: TGTGCCAGCAGCTCCGGACTAGCGGGTCAGAACACCGGGGAGCTGTTTTTT. This codes for CASSSGLAGQNTGELFF.

This clone came up once. The V call is TRBV7-9, the J call TRBJ2-2; D unclear. The germline V gene has CDR1 SEHNR and CDR2 FQNEAQ (reference sequence). The CDR3 is 12 amino acids. Deletions cut 0 bases from V and 9 bases from J, with 5 bases between. CDR3 protein: CASSLALRELFF. The CDR3 DNA follows: TGTGCCAGCAGCTTAGCGCTGCGGGAGCTGTTTTTT.

In this sample, this clone turned up once. This chain connects TRBV4-2 to TRBJ1-2, with TRBD1 as a possible D gene (6 bases). The germline V and J ends were trimmed by 4 bases and 8 bases, with 14 bases remaining between them. The CDR3 is made up of 13 amino acids. Germline CDR1 and CDR2: LGHNA and YNFKEQ. This CDR3 reads CASSLQGMGGYTF. The DNA of the CDR3 is TGTGCCAGCAGCCTACAGGGAATGGGGGGCTACACCTTC.

This clone was counted a single time. The chain combines TRBV4-3 with TRBJ2-5, with TRBD2 matching over 10 bases. The ends lost 4 bases at V and 5 bases at J; junction bases unmatched: 1. The CDR3 totals 13 residues. Germline assignment: CDR1 LGHNA and CDR2 YSLEER. The CDR3 DNA follows: TGCGCCAGCAGCCCTAGCGGGAGCGAGACCCAGTACTTC. It codes for CASSPSGSETQYF.